Listed here is a single T cell receptor beta chain. Sequencing was performed with immunoSEQ multiplex PCR; in TCRdb, only in-frame clones are kept and a portion is missing. The table includes about 12,000 clones, around 76% detected once. The entry originates in a study of T cell repertoires in ileal Crohn's disease. In germline, CDR1 is SGDLS, CDR2 YYNGEE. Losses at the gene ends were 3 bases for V and 7 bases for J; bases not matched to a gene: 7. This CDR3 has 13 residues. The chain couples TRBV9 to TRBJ2-7; 7 positions agree with TRBD2. Input material: ileal tissue. This TCR derives from an adult with Crohn's disease. The CDR3 is CASSAGLVFEQYF. CDR3 nucleotides: TGTGCCAGCAGCGCCGGACTAGTATTTGAGCAGTACTTC.